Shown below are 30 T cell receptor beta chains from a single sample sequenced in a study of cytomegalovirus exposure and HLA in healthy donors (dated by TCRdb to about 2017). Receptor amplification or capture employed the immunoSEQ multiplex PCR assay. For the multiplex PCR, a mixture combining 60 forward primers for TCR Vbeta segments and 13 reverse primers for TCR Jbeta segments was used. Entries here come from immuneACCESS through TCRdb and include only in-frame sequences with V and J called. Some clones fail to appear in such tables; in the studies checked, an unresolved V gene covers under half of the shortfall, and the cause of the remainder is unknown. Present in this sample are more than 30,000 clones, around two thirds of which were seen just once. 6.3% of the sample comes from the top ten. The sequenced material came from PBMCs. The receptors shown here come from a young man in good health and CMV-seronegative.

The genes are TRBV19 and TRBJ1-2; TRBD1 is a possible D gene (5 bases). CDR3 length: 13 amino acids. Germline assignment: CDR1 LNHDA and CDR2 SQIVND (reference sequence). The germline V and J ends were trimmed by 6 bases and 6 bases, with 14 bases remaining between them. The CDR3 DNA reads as TGTGCCAGTAGGATGGGGGGAGAGAATGGCTACACCTTC. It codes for CASRMGGENGYTF. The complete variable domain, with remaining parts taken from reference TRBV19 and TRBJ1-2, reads DGGITQSPKYLFRKEGQNVTLSCEQNLNHDAMYWYRQDPGQGLRLIYYSQIVNDFQKGDIAEGYSVSREKKESFPLTVTSAQKNPTAFYLCASRMGGENGYTFGSGTRLTVV.

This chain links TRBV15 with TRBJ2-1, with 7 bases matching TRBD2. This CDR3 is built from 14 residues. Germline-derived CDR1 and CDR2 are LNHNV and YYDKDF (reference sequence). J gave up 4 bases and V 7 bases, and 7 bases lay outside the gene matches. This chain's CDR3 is CATNPSGRYNEQFF. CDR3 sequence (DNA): TGTGCCACCAATCCTAGCGGCCGTTACAATGAGCAGTTCTTC.

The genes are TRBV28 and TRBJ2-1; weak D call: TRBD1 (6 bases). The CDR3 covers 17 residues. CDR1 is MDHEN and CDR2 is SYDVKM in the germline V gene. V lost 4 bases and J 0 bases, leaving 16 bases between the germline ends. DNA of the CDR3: TGTGCCAGCAGTTCCCACACAGGGTACCGCTCCTACAATGAGCAGTTCTTC. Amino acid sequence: CASSSHTGYRSYNEQFF.

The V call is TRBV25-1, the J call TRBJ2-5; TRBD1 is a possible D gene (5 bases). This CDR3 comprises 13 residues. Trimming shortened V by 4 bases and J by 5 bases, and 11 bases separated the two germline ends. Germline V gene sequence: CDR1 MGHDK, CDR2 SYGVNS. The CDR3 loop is CASSVDNDETQYF. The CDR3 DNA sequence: TGTGCCAGCAGTGTGGACAACGACGAGACCCAGTACTTC.

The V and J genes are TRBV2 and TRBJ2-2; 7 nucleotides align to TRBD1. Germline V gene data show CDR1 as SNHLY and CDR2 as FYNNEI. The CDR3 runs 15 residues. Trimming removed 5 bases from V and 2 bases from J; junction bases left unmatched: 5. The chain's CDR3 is CASSHRDRNTGELFF. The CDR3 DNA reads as TGTGCCAGCAGTCATCGGGACAGAAACACCGGGGAGCTGTTTTTT.

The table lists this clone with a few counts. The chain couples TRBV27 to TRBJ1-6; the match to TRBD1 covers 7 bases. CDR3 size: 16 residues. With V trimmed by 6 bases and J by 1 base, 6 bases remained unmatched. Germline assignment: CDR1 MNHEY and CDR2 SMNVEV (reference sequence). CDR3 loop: CASRTTGVSYNSPLHF. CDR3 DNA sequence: TGTGCCAGCAGAACAACAGGGGTATCCTATAATTCACCCCTCCACTTT.

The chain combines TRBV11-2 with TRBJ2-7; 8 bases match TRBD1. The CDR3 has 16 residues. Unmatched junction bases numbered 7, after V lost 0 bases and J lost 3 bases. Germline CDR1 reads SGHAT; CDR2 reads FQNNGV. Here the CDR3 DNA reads TGTGCCAGCAGCTTAGAGGGCCGGACAGGGCTCTACGAGCAGTACTTC. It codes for CASSLEGRTGLYEQYF.

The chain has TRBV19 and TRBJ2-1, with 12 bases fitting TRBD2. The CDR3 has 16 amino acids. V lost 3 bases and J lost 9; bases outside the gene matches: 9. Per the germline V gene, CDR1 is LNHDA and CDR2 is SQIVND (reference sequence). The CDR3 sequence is CASSMMASGGAFEQFF. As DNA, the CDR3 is TGTGCCAGTAGTATGATGGCTAGCGGGGGGGCCTTTGAGCAGTTCTTC.

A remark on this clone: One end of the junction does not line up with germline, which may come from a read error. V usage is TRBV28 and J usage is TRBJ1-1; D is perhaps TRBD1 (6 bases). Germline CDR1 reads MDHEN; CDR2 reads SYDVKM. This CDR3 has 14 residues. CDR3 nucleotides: TGTGCCAGCAGGCCACAGGGTGGGAGCACTGAAACTTTCTTT. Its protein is CASRPQGGSTETFF. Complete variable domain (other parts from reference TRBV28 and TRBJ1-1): DVKVTQSSRYLVKRTGEKVFLECVQDMDHENMFWYRQDPGLGLRLIYFSYDVKMKEKGDIPEGYSVSREKKERFSLILESASTNQTSMYLCASRPQGGSTETFFGQGTRLTVV.

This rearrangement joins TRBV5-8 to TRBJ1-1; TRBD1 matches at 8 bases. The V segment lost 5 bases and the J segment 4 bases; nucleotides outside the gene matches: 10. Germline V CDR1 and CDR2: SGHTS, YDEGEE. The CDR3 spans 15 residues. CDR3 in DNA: TGTGCCAGCAGGAGCCCGACAGGGGCCACCACTGAAGCTTTCTTT. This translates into CASRSPTGATTEAFF.

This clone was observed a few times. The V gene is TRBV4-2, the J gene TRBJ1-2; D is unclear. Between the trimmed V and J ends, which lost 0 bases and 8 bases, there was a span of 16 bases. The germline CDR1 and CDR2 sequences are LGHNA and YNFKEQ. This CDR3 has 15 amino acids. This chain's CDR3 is CASSQDRAGRNGYTF. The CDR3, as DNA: TGTGCCAGCAGCCAAGATCGCGCGGGGAGGAACGGCTACACCTTC.

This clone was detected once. This chain's CDR3 is CASSSQAPPGNTIYF. The CDR3 region has the DNA TGTGCCAGCAGCTCCCAGGCGCCCCCCGGAAACACCATATATTTT. The chain links TRBV7-2 to TRBJ1-3; D is unresolved. Looked up from germline, CDR1 is SGHTA and CDR2 is FQGNSA. V lost 4 bases to trimming and J lost 4 bases, with 14 bases between them. The CDR3 runs 15 residues.

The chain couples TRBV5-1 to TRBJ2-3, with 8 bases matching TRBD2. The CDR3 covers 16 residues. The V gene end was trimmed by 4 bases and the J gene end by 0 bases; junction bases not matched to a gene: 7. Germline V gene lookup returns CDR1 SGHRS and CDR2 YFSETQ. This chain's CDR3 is CASSATSVSSTDTQYF. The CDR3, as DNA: TGCGCCAGCAGCGCGACTAGCGTCTCTAGCACAGATACGCAGTATTTT.

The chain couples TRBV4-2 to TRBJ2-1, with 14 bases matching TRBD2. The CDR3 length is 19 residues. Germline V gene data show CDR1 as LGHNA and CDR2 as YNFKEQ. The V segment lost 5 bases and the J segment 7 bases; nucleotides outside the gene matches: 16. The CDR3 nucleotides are TGTGCCAGCAGCTCCCGACTAGCGGGGGGGCAGGGCCTTGGGAATGAGCAGTTCTTC. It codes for CASSSRLAGGQGLGNEQFF.

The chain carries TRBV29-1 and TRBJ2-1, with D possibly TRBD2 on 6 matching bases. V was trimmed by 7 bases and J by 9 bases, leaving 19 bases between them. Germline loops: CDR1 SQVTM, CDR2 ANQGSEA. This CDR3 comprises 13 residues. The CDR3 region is CSAGVLAGTEQFF. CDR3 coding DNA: TGCAGCGCGGGGGTCTTGGCTGGGACTGAGCAGTTCTTC.

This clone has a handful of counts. DNA of the CDR3: TGTGCCAGCAGTGAAGCTGGACAGGGTACCTCTGGGGCCAACGTCCTGACTTTC. Translation: CASSEAGQGTSGANVLTF. This chain joins TRBV6-1 and TRBJ2-6, with 8 positions matching TRBD1. The CDR3 has 18 residues. In germline, CDR1 is MNHNS, CDR2 SASEGT. With V trimmed by 0 bases and J by 0 bases, 4 bases remained unmatched.

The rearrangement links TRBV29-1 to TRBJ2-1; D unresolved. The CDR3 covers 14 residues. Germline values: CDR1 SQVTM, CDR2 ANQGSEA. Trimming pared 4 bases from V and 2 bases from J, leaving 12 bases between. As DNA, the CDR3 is TGCAGCGTTGGCGGCTACAAAACCTACAATGAGCAGTTCTTC. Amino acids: CSVGGYKTYNEQFF.

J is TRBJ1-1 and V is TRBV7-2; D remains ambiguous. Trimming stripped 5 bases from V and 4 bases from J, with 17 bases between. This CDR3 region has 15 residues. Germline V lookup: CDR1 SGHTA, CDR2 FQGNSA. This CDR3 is CASSPFGDGSTEAFF. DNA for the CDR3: TGTGCCAGCAGCCCTTTCGGGGATGGGAGCACTGAAGCTTTCTTT.

CDR3 in amino acids: CASSLGRANYGYTF. The DNA for the CDR3 is TGTGCCAGCAGTTTAGGCAGGGCTAACTATGGCTACACCTTC. The chain has TRBV28 and TRBJ1-2; the D gene is possibly TRBD1 (5 bases). The CDR3 sequence is 14 residues long. CDR1 and CDR2 (germline): MDHEN, SYDVKM. V lost 2 bases, J lost 0 bases, and 7 bases lay in between.

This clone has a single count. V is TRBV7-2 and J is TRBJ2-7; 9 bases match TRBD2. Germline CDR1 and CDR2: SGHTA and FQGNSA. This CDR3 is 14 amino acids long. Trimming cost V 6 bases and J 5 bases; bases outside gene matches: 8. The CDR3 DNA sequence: TGTGCCAGCAGAGCGGGAGGAATATTACACGAGCAGTACTTC. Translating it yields CASRAGGILHEQYF.

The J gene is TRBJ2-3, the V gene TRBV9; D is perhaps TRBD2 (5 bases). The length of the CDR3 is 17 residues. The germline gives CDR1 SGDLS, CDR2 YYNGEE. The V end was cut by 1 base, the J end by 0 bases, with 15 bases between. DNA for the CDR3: TGTGCCAGCAGCGTAATTGCGGGTTCCACTAGCACAGATACGCAGTATTTT. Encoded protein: CASSVIAGSTSTDTQYF.

CDR3 bases: TGTGCCAGCAGTTTCGGCGGGGGGGGTGGCTCCTACGAGCAGTACTTC. This gives the protein CASSFGGGGGSYEQYF. The chain couples TRBV28 to TRBJ2-7, with TRBD2 matching over 9 bases. Trimming removed 3 bases from V and 0 bases from J; junction bases left unmatched: 6. Per the germline V gene, CDR1 is MDHEN and CDR2 is SYDVKM. The CDR3 is 16 residues long. The variable domain in full, with the rest retrieved from reference TRBV28 and TRBJ2-7, is DVKVTQSSRYLVKRTGEKVFLECVQDMDHENMFWYRQDPGLGLRLIYFSYDVKMKEKGDIPEGYSVSREKKERFSLILESASTNQTSMYLCASSFGGGGGSYEQYFGPGTRLTVT.

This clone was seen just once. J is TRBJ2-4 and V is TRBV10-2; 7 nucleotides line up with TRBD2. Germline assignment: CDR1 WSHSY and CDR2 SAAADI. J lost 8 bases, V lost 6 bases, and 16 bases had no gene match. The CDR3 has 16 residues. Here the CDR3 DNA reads TGCGCCAGCAGGGGGAGGTCGGGGGGTCGGGAGGACATTCAGTACTTC. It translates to CASRGRSGGREDIQYF.

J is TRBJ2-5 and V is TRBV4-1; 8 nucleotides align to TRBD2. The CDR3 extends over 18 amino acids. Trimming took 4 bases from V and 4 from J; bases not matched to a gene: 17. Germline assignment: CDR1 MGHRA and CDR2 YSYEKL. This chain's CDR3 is CASSPRGGRLASGETQYF. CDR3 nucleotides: TGCGCCAGCAGCCCCAGGGGTGGTAGACTAGCGTCTGGAGAGACCCAGTACTTC.

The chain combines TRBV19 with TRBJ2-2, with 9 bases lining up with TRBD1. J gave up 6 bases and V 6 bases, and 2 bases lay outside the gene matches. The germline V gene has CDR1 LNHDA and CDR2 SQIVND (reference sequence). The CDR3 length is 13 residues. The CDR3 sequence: CASRGQGSGELFF. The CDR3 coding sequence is TGTGCCAGTAGAGGACAGGGGTCCGGGGAGCTGTTTTTT.

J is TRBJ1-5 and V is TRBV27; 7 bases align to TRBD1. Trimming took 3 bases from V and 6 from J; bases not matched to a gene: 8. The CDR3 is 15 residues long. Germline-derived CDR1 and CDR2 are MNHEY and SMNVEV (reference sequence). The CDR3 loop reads CASSFGAGGGQPQHF. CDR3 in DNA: TGTGCCAGCAGTTTCGGGGCAGGGGGTGGTCAGCCCCAGCATTTT.

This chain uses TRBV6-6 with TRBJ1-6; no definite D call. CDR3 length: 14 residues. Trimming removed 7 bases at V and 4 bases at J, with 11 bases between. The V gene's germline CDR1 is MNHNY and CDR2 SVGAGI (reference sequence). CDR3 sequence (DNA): TGTGCCAGCATTCCCCAGTTGTATAATTCACCCCTCCACTTT. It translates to CASIPQLYNSPLHF.

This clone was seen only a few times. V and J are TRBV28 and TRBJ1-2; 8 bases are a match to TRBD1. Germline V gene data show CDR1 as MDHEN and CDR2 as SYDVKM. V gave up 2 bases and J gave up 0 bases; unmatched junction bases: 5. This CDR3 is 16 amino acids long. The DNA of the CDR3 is TGTGCCAGCAGTTTAAACAGGGGGAGAGCTAACTATGGCTACACCTTC. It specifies CASSLNRGRANYGYTF.

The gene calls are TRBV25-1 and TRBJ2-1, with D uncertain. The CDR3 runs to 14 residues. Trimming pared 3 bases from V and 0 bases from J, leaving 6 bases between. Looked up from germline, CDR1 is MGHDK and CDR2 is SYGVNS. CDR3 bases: TGTGCCAGCAGTGATCAGGTCTCCTACAATGAGCAGTTCTTC. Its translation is CASSDQVSYNEQFF.

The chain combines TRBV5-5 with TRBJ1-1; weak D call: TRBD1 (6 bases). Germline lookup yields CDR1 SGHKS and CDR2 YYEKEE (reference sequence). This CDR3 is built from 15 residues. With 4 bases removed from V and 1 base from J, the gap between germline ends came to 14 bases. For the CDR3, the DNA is TGTGCCAGCAGCGATACCGGGACAAAGAACACTGAAGCTTTCTTT. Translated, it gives CASSDTGTKNTEAFF.